The next 5 T cell receptor beta chains were all read from a single sample in a study of shared clonotypes between healthy human individuals. TCRdb keeps only in-frame clones here, not all; method: immunoSEQ multiplex PCR. The table includes about 500,000 clones, around 77% detected once. The sequencing input was PBMCs. The receptors were sampled from a woman in her thirties or forties in good health. Some clones in this sample may be carry-over from other donors' samples.

By sample share, this clone is medium-sized. The sample contains more than one DNA sequence encoding this CDR3. This rearrangement joins TRBV7-8 to TRBJ2-5; D ambiguous. The end of the DNA is better explained by TRBJ2-7, so the J call may be wrong. The germline V gene encodes CDR1 SGHVS and CDR2 FQNEAQ. The CDR3 consists of 15 residues. CDR3 in DNA: TGTGCCAGCAGTTTCCTCCGCTACTCACCCTACGAGCAGTACTTC. Translated, it gives CASSFLRYSPYEQYF.

V usage is TRBV30 and J usage is TRBJ1-2; D uncertain. Trimming removed 5 bases at V and 12 bases at J, with 13 bases between. From germline, CDR1 is GTSNPN and CDR2 SVGIG (reference sequence). This CDR3 comprises 10 residues. CDR3 nucleotide sequence: TGTGCCTGGGGCCGGGAGGGTAACACCTTC. Protein product: CAWGREGNTF.

V and J are TRBV10-3 and TRBJ1-2; D is unresolved. The length of the CDR3 is 13 residues. Trimming took 5 bases from V and 3 from J, leaving 10 bases between them. The germline V gene has CDR1 ENHRY and CDR2 SYGVKD. The CDR3 DNA is TGTGCCATCAGTTCCGACAAAGACTATGGCTACACCTTC. This codes for CAISSDKDYGYTF.

J is TRBJ2-7 and V is TRBV30; D is unclear. The V gene lost 0 bases and the J gene lost 5 bases, with 8 bases spanning the gap. Germline CDR1 GTSNPN, CDR2 SVGIG (reference sequence). This CDR3 has 12 amino acids. CDR3 residues: CAWSVQSHEQYF. The CDR3 nucleotides are TGTGCCTGGAGTGTACAGAGTCACGAGCAGTACTTC. Drawing the rest from reference TRBV30 and TRBJ2-7, the complete variable domain is SQTIHQWPATLVQPVGSPLSLECTVEGTSNPNLYWYRQAAGRGLQLLFYSVGIGQISSEVPQNLSASRPQDRQFILSSKKLLLSDSGFYLCAWSVQSHEQYFGPGTRLTVT.

The chain joins TRBV7-3 to TRBJ1-1; D is unresolved. Trimming removed 2 bases at V and 1 base at J, with 5 bases between. Per the germline V gene, CDR1 is SGHTA and CDR2 is FQGTGA. The CDR3 is 13 residues long. The CDR3 coding sequence is TGTGCCAGCAGCTTATCCGCGAACACTGAAGCTTTCTTT. It is translated as CASSLSANTEAFF.